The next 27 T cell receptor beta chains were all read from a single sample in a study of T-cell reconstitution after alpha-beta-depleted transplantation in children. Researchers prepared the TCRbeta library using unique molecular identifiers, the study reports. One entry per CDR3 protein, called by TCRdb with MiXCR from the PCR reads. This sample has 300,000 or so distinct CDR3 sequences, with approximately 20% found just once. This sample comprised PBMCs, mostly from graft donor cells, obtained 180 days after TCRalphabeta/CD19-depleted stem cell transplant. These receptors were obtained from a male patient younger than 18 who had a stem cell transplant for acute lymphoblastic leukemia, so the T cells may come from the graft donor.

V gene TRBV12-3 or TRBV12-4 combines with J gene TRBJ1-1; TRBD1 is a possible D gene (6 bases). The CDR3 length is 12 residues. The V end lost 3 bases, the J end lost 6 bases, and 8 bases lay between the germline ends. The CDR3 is CASSFGGSEAFF. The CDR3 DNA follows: TGTGCCAGCAGTTTCGGGGGCTCTGAAGCTTTCTTT.

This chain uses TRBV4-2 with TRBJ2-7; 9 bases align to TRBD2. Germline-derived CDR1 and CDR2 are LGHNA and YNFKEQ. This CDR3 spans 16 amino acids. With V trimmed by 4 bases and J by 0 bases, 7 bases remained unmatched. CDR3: CASSRTLAGLSYEQYF. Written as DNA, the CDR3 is TGTGCCAGCAGCCGAACCCTAGCGGGGCTCTCCTACGAGCAGTACTTC.

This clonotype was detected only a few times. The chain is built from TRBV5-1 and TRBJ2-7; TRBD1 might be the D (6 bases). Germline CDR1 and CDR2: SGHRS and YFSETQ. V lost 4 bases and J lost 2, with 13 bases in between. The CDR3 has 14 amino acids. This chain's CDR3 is CASSLGTLTYEQYF. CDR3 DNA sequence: TGCGCCAGCAGCCTCGGGACACTAACCTACGAGCAGTACTTC. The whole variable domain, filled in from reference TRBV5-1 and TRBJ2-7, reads KAGVTQTPRYLIKTRGQQVTLSCSPISGHRSVSWYQQTPGQGLQFLFEYFSETQRNKGNFPGRFSGRQFSNSRSEMNVSTLELGDSALYLCASSLGTLTYEQYFGPGTRLTVT.

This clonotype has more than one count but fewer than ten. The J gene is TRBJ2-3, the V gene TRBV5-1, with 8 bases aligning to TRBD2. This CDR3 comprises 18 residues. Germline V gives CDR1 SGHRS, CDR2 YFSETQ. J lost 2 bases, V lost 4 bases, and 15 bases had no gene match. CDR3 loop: CASSAPRTSSTFTDTQYF. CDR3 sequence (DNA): TGCGCCAGCAGCGCCCCAAGGACTAGCTCAACCTTCACAGATACGCAGTATTTT.

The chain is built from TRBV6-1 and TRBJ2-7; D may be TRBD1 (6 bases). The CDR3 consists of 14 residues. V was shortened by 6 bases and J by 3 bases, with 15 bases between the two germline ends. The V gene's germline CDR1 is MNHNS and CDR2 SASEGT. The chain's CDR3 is CASSVINRVYEQYF. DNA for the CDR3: TGTGCCAGCAGCGTAATAAACAGGGTCTACGAGCAGTACTTC.

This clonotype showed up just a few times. In nucleotides, the CDR3 is TGTGCCAGCAGCTTACGGGCAGGGACGGACGAGCAGTACTTC. As protein: CASSLRAGTDEQYF. The rearrangement uses TRBV11-2 and TRBJ2-7; D is possibly TRBD1 or TRBD2 (5 bases each). Trimming pared 2 bases from V and 5 bases from J, leaving 13 bases between. Germline V lookup: CDR1 SGHAT, CDR2 FQNNGV. This CDR3 spans 14 amino acids.

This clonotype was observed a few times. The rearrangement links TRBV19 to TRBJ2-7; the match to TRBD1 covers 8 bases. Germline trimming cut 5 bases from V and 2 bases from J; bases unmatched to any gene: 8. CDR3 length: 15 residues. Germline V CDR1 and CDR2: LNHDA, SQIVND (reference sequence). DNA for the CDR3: TGTGCCAGTAGTCCACAGGGGGTGGAAACCTACGAGCAGTACTTC. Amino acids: CASSPQGVETYEQYF. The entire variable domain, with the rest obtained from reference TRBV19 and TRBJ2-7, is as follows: DGGITQSPKYLFRKEGQNVTLSCEQNLNHDAMYWYRQDPGQGLRLIYYSQIVNDFQKGDIAEGYSVSREKKESFPLTVTSAQKNPTAFYLCASSPQGVETYEQYFGPGTRLTVT.

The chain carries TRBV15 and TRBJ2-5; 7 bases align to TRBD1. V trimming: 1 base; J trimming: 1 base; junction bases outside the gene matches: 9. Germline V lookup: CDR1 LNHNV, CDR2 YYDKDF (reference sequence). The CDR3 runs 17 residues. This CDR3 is CATSRVGTGVPQETQYF. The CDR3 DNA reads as TGTGCCACCAGCAGAGTCGGTACAGGGGTACCCCAAGAGACCCAGTACTTC. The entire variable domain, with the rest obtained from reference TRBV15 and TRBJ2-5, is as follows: DAMVIQNPRYQVTQFGKPVTLSCSQTLNHNVMYWYQQKSSQAPKLLFHYYDKDFNNEADTPDNFQSRRPNTSFCFLDIRSPGLGDTAMYLCATSRVGTGVPQETQYFGPGTRLLVL.

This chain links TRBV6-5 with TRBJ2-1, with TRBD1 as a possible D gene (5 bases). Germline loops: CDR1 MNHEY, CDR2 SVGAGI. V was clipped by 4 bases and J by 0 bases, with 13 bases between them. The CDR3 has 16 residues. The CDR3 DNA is TGTGCCAGCAGTTTCAGGGTCCGAAGCTCCTACAATGAGCAGTTCTTC. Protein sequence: CASSFRVRSSYNEQFF.

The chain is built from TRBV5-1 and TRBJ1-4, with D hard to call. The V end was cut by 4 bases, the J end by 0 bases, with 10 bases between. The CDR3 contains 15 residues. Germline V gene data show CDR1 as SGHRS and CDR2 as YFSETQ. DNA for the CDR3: TGCGCCAGCAGCCCCTCGGATTCAACTAATGAAAAACTGTTTTTT. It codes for CASSPSDSTNEKLFF.

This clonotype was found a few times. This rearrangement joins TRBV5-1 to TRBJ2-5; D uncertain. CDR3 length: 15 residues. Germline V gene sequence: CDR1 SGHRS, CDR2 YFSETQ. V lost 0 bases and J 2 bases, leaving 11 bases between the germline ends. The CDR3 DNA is TGCGCCAGCAGCTTGGGTGGAAGCAGGCAAGAGACCCAGTACTTC. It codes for CASSLGGSRQETQYF.

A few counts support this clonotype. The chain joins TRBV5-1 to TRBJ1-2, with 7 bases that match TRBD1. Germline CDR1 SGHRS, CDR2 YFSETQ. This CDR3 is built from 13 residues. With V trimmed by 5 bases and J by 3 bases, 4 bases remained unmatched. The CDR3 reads CASRDDRDYGYTF. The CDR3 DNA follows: TGCGCCAGCAGGGACGACAGGGACTATGGCTACACCTTC.

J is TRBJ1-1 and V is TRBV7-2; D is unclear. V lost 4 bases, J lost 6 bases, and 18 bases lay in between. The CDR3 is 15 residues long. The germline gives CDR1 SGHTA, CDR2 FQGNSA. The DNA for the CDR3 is TGTGCCAGCAGCTACGACCCAGGTGGAGGGCCTGAAGCTTTCTTT. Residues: CASSYDPGGGPEAFF.

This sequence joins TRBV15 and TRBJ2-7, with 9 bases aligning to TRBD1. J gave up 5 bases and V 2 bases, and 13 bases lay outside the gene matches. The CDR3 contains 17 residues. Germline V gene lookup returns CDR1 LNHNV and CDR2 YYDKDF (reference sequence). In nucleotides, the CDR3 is TGTGCCACCAGCAGAACTTATCACGGGACAGGGAGGCACGAGCAGTACTTC. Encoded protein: CATSRTYHGTGRHEQYF.

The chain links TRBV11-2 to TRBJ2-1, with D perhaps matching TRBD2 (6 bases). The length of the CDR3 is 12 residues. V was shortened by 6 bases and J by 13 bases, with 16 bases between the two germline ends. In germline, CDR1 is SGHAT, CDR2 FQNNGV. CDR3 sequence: CASSNIAEIQFF. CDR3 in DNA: TGTGCCAGCAGTAACATAGCGGAGATACAGTTCTTC.

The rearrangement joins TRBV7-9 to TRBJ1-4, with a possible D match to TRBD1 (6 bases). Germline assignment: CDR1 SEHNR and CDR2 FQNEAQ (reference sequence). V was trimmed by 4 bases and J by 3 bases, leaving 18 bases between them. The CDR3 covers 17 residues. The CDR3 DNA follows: TGTGCCAGCAGCTGGGCCAGGGGAGTGAGGCCTAATGAAAAACTGTTTTTT. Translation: CASSWARGVRPNEKLFF.

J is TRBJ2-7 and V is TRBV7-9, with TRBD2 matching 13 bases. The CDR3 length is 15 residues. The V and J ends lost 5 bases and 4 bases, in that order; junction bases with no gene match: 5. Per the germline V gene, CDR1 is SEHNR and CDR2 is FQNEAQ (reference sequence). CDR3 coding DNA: TGTGCCAGCAGCCCGTGGACTAGCGGGGGTTACGAGCAGTACTTC. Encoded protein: CASSPWTSGGYEQYF.

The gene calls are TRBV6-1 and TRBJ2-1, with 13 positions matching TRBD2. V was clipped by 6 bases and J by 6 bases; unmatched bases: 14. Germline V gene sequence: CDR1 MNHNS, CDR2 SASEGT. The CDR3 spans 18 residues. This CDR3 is CASSRTSGSRPSPNEQFF. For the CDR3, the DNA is TGTGCCAGCAGCAGGACTAGCGGGAGCCGGCCGTCTCCCAATGAGCAGTTCTTC.

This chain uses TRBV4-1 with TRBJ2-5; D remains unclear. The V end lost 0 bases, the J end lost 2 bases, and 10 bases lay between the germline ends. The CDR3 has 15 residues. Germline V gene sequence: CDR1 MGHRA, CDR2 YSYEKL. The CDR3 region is CASSQEGRAQETQYF. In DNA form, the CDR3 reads TGCGCCAGCAGCCAAGAAGGCAGAGCTCAAGAGACCCAGTACTTC.

The CDR3 sequence: CASSNRDGAYEQYF. The CDR3 DNA is TGTGCCAGTAGCAACCGGGACGGCGCCTACGAGCAGTACTTC. The genes are TRBV19 and TRBJ2-7; D is tentatively TRBD1 or TRBD2 (5 bases each). CDR3 size: 14 residues. The V gene's germline CDR1 is LNHDA and CDR2 SQIVND (reference sequence). Trimming shortened V by 6 bases and J by 2 bases, and 14 bases separated the two germline ends.

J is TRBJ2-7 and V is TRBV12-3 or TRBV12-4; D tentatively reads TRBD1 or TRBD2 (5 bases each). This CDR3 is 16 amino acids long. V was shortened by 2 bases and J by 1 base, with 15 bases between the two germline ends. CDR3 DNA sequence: TGTGCCAGCAGTTTAAGGGACCCCCGGACGTCCTACGAGCAGTACTTC. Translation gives CASSLRDPRTSYEQYF.

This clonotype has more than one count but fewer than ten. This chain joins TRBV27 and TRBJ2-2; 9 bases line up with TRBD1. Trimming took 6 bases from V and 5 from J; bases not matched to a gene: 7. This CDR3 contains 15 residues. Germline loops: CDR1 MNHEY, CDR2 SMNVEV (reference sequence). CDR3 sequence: CASRPGQGWTGELFF. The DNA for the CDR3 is TGTGCCAGCAGGCCCGGACAGGGGTGGACCGGGGAGCTGTTTTTT.

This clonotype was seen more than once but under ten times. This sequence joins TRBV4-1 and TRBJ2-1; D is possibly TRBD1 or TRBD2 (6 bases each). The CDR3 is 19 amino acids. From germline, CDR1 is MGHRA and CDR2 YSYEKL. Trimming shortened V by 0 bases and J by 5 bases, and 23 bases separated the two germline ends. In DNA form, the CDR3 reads TGCGCCAGCAGCCAAGACGGGGGCAGCTACAGAGGAAGACACAATGAGCAGTTCTTC. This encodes CASSQDGGSYRGRHNEQFF.

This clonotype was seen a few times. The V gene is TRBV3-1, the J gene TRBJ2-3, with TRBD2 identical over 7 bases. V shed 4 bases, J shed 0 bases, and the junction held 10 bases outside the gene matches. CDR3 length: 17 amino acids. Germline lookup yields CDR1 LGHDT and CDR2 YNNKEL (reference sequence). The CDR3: CASSLSLTSSSTDTQYF. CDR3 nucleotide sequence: TGTGCCAGCAGCCTCTCCCTGACTAGCTCGAGCACAGATACGCAGTATTTT.

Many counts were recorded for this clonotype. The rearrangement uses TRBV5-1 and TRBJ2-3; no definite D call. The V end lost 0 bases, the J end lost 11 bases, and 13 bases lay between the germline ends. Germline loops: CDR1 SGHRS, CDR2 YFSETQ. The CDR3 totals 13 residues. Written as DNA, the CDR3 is TGCGCCAGCAGCTTGGATGTGGGCCGTGAGCAGTATTTT. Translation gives CASSLDVGREQYF. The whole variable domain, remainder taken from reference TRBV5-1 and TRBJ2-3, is KAGVTQTPRYLIKTRGQQVTLSCSPISGHRSVSWYQQTPGQGLQFLFEYFSETQRNKGNFPGRFSGRQFSNSRSEMNVSTLELGDSALYLCASSLDVGREQYFGPGTRLTVL.

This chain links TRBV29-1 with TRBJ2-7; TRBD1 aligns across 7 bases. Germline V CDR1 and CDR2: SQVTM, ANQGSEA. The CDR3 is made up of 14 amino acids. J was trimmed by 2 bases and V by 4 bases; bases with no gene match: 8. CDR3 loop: CSVVGQGETYEQYF. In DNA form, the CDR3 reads TGCAGCGTTGTCGGGCAGGGGGAAACCTACGAGCAGTACTTC.

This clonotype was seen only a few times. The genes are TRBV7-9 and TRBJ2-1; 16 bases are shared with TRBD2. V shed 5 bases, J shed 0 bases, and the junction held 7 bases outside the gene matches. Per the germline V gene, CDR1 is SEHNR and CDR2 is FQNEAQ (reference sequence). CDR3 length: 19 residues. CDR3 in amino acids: CASSGGLAGGPSSYNEQFF. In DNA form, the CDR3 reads TGTGCCAGCAGCGGGGGACTAGCGGGAGGGCCCAGCTCCTACAATGAGCAGTTCTTC.